This TCR beta chain was identified in a study of CD8 T cells in Susac syndrome. The overall study: Each patient with Susac syndrome, at the time of blood draw, was therapy-naive, on corticosteroids, or on intravenous immunoglobulin alone.

Whole-study findings and limits: TCR sequencing and HLA analysis covered a relatively small number of individuals.

Turning to this clonotype: Its antigen is not known.

The CDR3 is 14 amino acids. Trimming took 4 bases from V and 6 from J, leaving 13 bases between them. Germline values: CDR1 MNHEY, CDR2 SVGAGI. The RNA input was roughly 0.45 to 1 ug, and it was reverse transcribed with random hexamers. Amplification of TCR beta CDR3 by immunoSEQ multiplex PCR spanned 54 Vbeta and 13 Jbeta. TCRdb re-called the immunoSEQ multiplex PCR reads with MiXCR, one entry per CDR3 protein. There are more than 150,000 distinct CDR3 sequences in the sample; approximately 95% occur only once, and around 0.16% lies in the top ten. Material: CD8+ T cells from PBMCs. The sequence derives from a human donor with Susac syndrome. This chain uses TRBV6-5 with TRBJ2-1; no reliable D call. The CDR3 DNA follows: TGTGCCAGCAGTTCCACTTCCTCCGTCAATGAGCAGTTCTTC. This translates into CASSSTSSVNEQFF.